Sequencing of this T cell receptor (beta chain) was carried out in a study of blood T cell repertoires in COVID-19. Study-level information: There were acute and convalescent COVID-19 samples, and they came from the United States, Italy and Spain.

The CDR3 sequence is 15 residues long. The germline V gene encodes CDR1 MGHDK and CDR2 SYGVNS. The junction had 6 bases not matched to a gene; V was cut back by 8 bases and J by 5 bases. Original analysis: Estimates of nucleated cell counts were drawn from the amplification of reference gene primers. Only in-frame clones appear in the TCRdb table, and some are missing; sequencing was by immunoSEQ multiplex PCR. The V and J calls and clone size come from that table; D and trimming were worked out from the DNA. The sample records 35,000 to 45,000 clones, approximately 80% being singletons. The sequence came from a man older than 75 with acute or convalescent COVID-19. The V and J genes are TRBV25-1 and TRBJ2-3; 14 bases agree with TRBD2. Sample: peripheral blood. CDR3 sequence (DNA): TGTGCCAGCGGTGGACTAGCGGGAGGAAGAGATACGCAGTATTTT. It is translated as CASGGLAGGRDTQYF.